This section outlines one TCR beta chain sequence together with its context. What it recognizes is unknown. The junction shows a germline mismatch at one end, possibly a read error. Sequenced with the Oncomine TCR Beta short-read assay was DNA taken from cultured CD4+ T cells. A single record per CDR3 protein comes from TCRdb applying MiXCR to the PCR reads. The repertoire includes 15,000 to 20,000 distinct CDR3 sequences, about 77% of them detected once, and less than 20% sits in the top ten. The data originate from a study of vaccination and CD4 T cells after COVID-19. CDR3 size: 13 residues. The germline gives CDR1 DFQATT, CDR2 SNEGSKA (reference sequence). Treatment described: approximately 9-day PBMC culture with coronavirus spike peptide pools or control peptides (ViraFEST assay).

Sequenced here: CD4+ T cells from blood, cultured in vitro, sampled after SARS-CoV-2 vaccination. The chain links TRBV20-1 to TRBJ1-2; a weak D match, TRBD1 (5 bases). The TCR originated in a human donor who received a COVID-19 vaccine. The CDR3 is CSTRGGTNYGYAF. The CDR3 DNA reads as TGCAGTACGAGGGGAGGTACTAACTATGGCTACGCCTTC.